This TCR beta chain was retrieved from a study of T cell responses to AZD1222 COVID-19 vaccine. As concerns this clone: Its target is not known.

The CDR3 totals 13 residues. V gave up 2 bases and J gave up 3 bases, with 6 bases separating them. CDR1 is SGHTA, CDR2 FQGTGA, per germline. Sequencing used immunoSEQ multiplex PCR; TCRdb keeps in-frame clones, though not all of them. In the table there are some 130,000 clones, 90% of which are singletons. Study-level findings and limits: Seropositivity was recorded at baseline in only a handful of AZD1222 recipients. Females made up more of the donors, who were largely white British, and clonal diversity may have come out too low.

The rearrangement links TRBV7-3 to TRBJ2-3; D call uncertain. The sequenced sample was peripheral blood, obtained on day 0 of AZD1222 vaccination. The source is an adult in good health. The DNA for the CDR3 is TGTGCCAGCAGCTTATCAGTGACAGATACGCAGTATTTT. This codes for CASSLSVTDTQYF. Variable domain in full (rest from reference TRBV7-3 and TRBJ2-3): GAGVSQTPSNKVTEKGKYVELRCDPISGHTALYWYRQSLGQGPEFLIYFQGTGAADDSGLPNDRFFAVRPEGSVSTLKIQRTERGDSAVYLCASSLSVTDTQYFGPGTRLTVL.